This T cell receptor beta chain came from a study of blood T cell repertoires in COVID-19. Across the study: The United States, Italy and Spain provided the acute and convalescent COVID-19 samples.

As handled by the study authors: How many nucleated cells were present was estimated from reference gene primer amplification. Profiled with immunoSEQ multiplex PCR; TCRdb holds only in-frame clones, not every one. D and trimming come from the DNA, and the V and J calls and clone size come from that table. The sample records under 200,000 clones, about 83% being singletons. Trimming took 1 base from V and 4 from J, leaving 20 bases between them. The germline CDR1 and CDR2 sequences are SGHDT and YYEEEE. The CDR3 sequence is 17 residues long. Sequencing was carried out using peripheral blood. The clonotype was recovered from a woman aged 70-85 years who had recovered from COVID-19. The chain uses TRBV5-6 and TRBJ1-2, with D tentatively TRBD1 (5 bases). As DNA, the CDR3 is TGTGCCAGCAGCTTGTCCCCATTTCGGGGGGAATTCTATGGCTACACCTTC. It specifies CASSLSPFRGEFYGYTF.